The clone carrying this T cell receptor beta chain was observed many times. Its target is unknown. Time point denoted: persistent/refractory GD, antithyroid drugs over 5 years with positive TRAb. After RNA was extracted from PBMCs, the TCR library was made from it. Graves' disease diagnoses followed American Thyroid Association guidelines. As collected, the peripheral blood samples measured roughly 10 milliliters each and went into EDTA tubes. The authors built TCR beta libraries using iRepertoire HTBI primers and Arm-PCR of CDR3 regions. Via MiXCR, TCRdb re-called the multiplex PCR reads, giving one row per CDR3 protein. The sample includes roughly 450,000 distinct CDR3 sequences, 20% to 30% of them seen just once. CDR3 length equals 15 residues. V lost 2 bases and J 1 base, leaving 11 bases between the germline ends. Germline loops: CDR1 MDHEN, CDR2 SYDVKM. This record comes from a study of regulatory T cells in long-lasting Graves disease. Broader study findings: TRBV28, TRBJ1-2 and TRBJ2-5 were favored in persistent disease.

This clonotype was obtained from a female donor with Graves disease. This material consisted of peripheral blood mononuclear cells (PBMCs), taken when the disease was refractory, from a patient treated with antithyroid drugs. The chain recombines TRBV28 with TRBJ1-2; tentatively, D is TRBD1 (6 bases). The DNA of the CDR3 is TGTGCCAGCAGTTTAGGGGGCGCACTTAACTATGGCTACACCTTC. It specifies CASSLGGALNYGYTF.